Detailed here is one TCR beta chain. The method was immunoSEQ multiplex PCR; TCRdb's version includes in-frame clones alone and lacks a portion of them. The repertoire holds 150,000 to 200,000 clones, with around four fifths as singletons. This entry comes from a study of blood T cell repertoires in COVID-19. The sequence came from an older woman with COVID-19, enrolled during active disease. Sequenced sample: peripheral blood.

CDR3 amino acids: CASSYSSVNEQFF. The CDR3 DNA sequence: TGTGCCAGCAGTTACTCGAGTGTCAATGAGCAGTTCTTC. The rearrangement joins TRBV6-2 or TRBV6-3 to TRBJ2-1; D gene ambiguous. V shed 0 bases and J shed 6 bases, with 6 bases lying between them. CDR1 is MNHEY and CDR2 is SVGEGT in the germline V gene. The CDR3 has 13 amino acids.